The clone carrying this TCR beta chain was seen a handful of times. Compared with germline, one end of the junction differs, possibly owing to a read error. Molecular barcoding with unique molecular identifiers was used for the TCRbeta library. TCRdb ran MiXCR on the PCR reads and lists one entry per CDR3 protein. The sample includes approximately 350,000 distinct CDR3 sequences, 10% to 15% seen only once; the top ten take about 3.9%. This entry comes from a study of T-cell reconstitution after alpha-beta-depleted transplantation in children. This CDR3 is 11 amino acids long. Germline lookup yields CDR1 SGHKS and CDR2 YYEKEE (reference sequence).

This specimen was PBMCs, taken from the stem cell graft. This chain links TRBV5-5 with TRBJ2-2; D might be TRBD2 (5 bases). This receptor was obtained from a human donor who donated a stem cell graft to a child with Fanconi anemia. The CDR3 nucleotides are TGTGCCAGCAGCTTGGCCGGGGAGCTGTCTTTT. Its translation: CASSLAGELSF.